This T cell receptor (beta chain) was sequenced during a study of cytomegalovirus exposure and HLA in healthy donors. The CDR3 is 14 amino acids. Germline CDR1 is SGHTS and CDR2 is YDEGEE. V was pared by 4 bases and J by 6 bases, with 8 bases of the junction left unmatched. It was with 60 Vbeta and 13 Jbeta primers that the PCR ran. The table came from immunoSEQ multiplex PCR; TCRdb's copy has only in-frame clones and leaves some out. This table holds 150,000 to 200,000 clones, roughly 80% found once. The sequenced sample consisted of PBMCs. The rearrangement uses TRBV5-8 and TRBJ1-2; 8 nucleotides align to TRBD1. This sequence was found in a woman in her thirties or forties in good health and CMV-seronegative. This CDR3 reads CASSPRQGRNGYTF. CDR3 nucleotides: TGTGCCAGCAGCCCCCGACAGGGGCGGAATGGCTACACCTTC.